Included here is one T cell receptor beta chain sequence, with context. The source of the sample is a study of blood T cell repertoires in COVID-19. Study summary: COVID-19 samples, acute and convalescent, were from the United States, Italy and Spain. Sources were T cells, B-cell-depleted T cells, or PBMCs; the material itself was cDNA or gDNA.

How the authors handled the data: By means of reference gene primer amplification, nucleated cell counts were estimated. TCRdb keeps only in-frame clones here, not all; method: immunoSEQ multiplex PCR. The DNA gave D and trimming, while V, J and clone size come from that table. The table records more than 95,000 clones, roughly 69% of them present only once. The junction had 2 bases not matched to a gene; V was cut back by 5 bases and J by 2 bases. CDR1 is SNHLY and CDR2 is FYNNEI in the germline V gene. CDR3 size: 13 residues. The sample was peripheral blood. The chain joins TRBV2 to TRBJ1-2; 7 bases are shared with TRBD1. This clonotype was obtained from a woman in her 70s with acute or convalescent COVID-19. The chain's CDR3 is CASSSTGNYGYTF. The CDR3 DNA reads TGTGCCAGCAGTTCGACAGGGAACTATGGCTACACCTTC.